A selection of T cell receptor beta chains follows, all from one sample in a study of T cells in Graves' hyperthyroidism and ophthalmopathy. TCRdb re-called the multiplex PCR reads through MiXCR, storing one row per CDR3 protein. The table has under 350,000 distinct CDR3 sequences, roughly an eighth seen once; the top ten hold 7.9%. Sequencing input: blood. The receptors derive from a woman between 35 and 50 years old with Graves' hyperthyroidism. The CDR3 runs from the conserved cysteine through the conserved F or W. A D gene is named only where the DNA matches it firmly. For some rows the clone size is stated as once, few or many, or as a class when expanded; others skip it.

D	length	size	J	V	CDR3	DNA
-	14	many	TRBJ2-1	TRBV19	CASMVGKRLGEQFF	TGTGCCAGTATGGTCGGAAAGCGCCTGGGTGAGCAGTTCTTC
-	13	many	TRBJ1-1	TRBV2	CATQGYRDTEAFF	TGTGCCACCCAGGGCTACCGGGACACTGAAGCTTTCTTT
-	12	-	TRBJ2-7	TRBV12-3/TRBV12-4	CASGDWGGEQYF	TGTGCCAGCGGCGACTGGGGCGGCGAGCAGTACTTC
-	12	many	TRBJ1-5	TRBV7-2	CASSYLHQPQHF	TGTGCCAGCAGCTACCTTCATCAGCCCCAGCATTTT
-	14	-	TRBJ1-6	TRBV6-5	CASSYGLTNSPLHF	TGTGCCAGCAGTTACGGACTGACAAATTCACCCCTCCACTTT
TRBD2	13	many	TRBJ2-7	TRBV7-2	CASSKLAGAEQYF	TGTGCCAGCAGTAAACTAGCGGGAGCCGAGCAGTACTTC
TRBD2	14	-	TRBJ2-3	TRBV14	CASRRTSGTDTQYF	TGTGCCAGCAGGCGGACTAGCGGTACAGATACGCAGTATTTT
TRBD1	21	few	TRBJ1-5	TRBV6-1	CASSPGGPRDRGFRGNQPQHF	TGTGCCAGCAGCCCGGGAGGCCCCCGGGACAGGGGGTTTCGGGGCAATCAGCCCCAGCATTTT
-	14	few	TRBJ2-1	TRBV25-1	CASSEEGAYNEQFF	TGTGCCAGCAGTGAAGAGGGGGCCTACAATGAGCAGTTCTTC
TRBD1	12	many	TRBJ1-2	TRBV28	CASSQTGVGYTF	TGTGCCAGCAGTCAAACAGGGGTTGGCTACACCTTC
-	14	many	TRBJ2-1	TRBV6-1	CASSEDSEYNEQFF	TGTGCCAGCAGTGAGGACAGCGAGTACAATGAGCAGTTCTTC
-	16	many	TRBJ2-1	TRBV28	CASSIPRGATGNEQFF	TGTGCCAGCAGTATCCCACGGGGGGCCACGGGGAATGAGCAGTTCTTC
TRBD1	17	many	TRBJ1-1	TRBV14	CASSLSGGVNWNTEAFF	TGTGCCAGCAGCCTATCAGGGGGAGTGAATTGGAACACTGAAGCTTTCTTT
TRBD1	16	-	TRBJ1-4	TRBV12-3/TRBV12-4	CASTTPQRQGDEKLFF	TGTGCCAGCACCACCCCCCAAAGACAGGGGGATGAAAAACTGTTTTTT
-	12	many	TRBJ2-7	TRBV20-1	CSASPWNYEQYF	TGCAGTGCTTCTCCGTGGAACTACGAGCAGTACTTC
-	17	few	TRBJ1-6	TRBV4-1	CASSQEISRAGNSPLHF	TGCGCCAGCAGCCAAGAAATAAGCAGGGCGGGTAATTCACCCCTCCACTTT
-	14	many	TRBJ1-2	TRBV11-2	CASSFVRGNYGYTF	TGTGCCAGCAGCTTTGTAAGAGGGAACTATGGCTACACCTTC
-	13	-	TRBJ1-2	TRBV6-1	CASSPLYGYGYTF	TGTGCCAGCAGTCCTCTATATGGCTATGGCTACACCTTC
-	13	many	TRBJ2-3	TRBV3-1	CASSLTSLDTQYF	TGTGCCAGCAGCCTGACTAGTTTGGATACGCAGTATTTT
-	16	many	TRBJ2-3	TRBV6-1	CASSDYHRAGTDTQYF	TGTGCCAGCAGTGATTACCACAGGGCCGGCACAGATACGCAGTATTTT
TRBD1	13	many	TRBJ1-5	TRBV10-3	CAISEDRASPQHF	TGTGCCATCAGCGAGGACAGGGCGTCGCCCCAGCATTTT
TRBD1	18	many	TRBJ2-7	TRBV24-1	CATSGGRDRVIKPSEQYF	TGTGCCACCAGTGGAGGCCGGGACAGGGTTATTAAGCCTTCCGAGCAGTACTTC
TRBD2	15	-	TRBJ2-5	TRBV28	CATRKGLATQESQYF	TGTGCCACACGTAAGGGACTAGCGACTCAAGAGTCCCAGTACTTC
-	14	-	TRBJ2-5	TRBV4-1	CASSQAAGGETQYF	TGCGCCAGCAGCCAAGCGGCAGGCGGGGAGACCCAGTACTTC
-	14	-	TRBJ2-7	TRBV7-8	CASSFRDSAYEQYF	TGTGCCAGCAGCTTCCGGGACTCCGCCTACGAGCAGTACTTC
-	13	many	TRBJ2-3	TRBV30	CAWSRSSTDTQYF	TGTGCCTGGAGTCGATCCAGCACAGATACGCAGTATTTT
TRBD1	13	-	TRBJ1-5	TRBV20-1	CSVPTGGAQPQHF	TGCAGTGTCCCGACAGGGGGCGCGCAGCCCCAGCATTTT
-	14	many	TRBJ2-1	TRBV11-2	CASSRTGSDNEQFF	TGTGCCAGCAGCCGTACAGGGTCGGACAATGAGCAGTTCTTC
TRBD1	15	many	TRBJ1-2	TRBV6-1	CASSYGTGGKSGYTF	TGTGCCAGCAGTTACGGTACAGGGGGCAAGTCTGGCTACACCTTC
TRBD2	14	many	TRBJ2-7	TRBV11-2	CASSQLLATYEQYF	TGTGCCAGCAGCCAGTTACTAGCGACTTACGAGCAGTACTTC
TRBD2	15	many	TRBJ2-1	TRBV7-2	CASSQGLPSYNEQFF	TGTGCCAGCAGCCAGGGACTACCGTCCTACAATGAGCAGTTCTTC
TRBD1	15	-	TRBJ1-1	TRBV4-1	CASSQGDRGRAEAFF	TGCGCCAGCAGCCAAGGGGACAGGGGGCGCGCTGAAGCTTTCTTT
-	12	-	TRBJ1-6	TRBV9	CASSPLKSPLHF	TGTGCCAGCAGCCCTCTTAAGTCACCCCTCCACTTT
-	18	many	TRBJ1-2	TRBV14	CASSQLWQGRDVSYGYTF	TGTGCCAGCAGCCAACTTTGGCAGGGAAGAGACGTCAGCTATGGCTACACCTTC
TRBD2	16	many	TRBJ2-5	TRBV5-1	CASSPAAGGPSETQYF	TGCGCCAGCAGCCCCGCAGCGGGAGGGCCCTCAGAGACCCAGTACTTC
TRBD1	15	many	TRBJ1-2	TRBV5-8	CASSLSPRTGGGYTF	TGTGCCAGCAGCCTTTCCCCCAGGACAGGGGGCGGCTACACCTTC
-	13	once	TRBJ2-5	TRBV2	CASMGGNQETQYF	TGTGCCAGCATGGGGGGAAACCAAGAGACCCAGTACTTC
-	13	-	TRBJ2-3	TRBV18	CASSPQNTDTQYF	TGTGCCAGCTCACCCCAAAACACAGATACGCAGTATTTT
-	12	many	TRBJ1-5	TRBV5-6	CASSFAGQPQHF	TGTGCCAGCAGCTTCGCAGGCCAGCCCCAGCATTTT
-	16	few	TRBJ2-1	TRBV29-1	CSVEDLQGGNYNEQFF	TGCAGCGTTGAAGATCTTCAGGGGGGAAATTACAATGAGCAGTTCTTC
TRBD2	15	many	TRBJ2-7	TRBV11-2	CASSRGLADSYEQYF	TGTGCCAGCAGCCGCGGACTAGCGGACTCCTACGAGCAGTACTTC
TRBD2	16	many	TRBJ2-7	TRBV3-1	CASSQGLAGPVGEQYF	TGTGCCAGCAGCCAAGGACTAGCGGGACCCGTTGGGGAGCAGTACTTC
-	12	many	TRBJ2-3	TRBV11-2	CASSPLGDTQYF	TGTGCCAGCAGCCCCCTGGGAGATACGCAGTATTTT
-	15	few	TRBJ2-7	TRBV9	CASSVEGGQLYEQYF	TGTGCCAGCAGCGTAGAGGGCGGGCAGCTCTACGAGCAGTACTTC
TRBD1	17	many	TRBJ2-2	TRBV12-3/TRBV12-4	CASIALGDRGGTGELFF	TGTGCCAGCATCGCATTAGGGGACAGGGGCGGCACCGGGGAGCTGTTTTTT
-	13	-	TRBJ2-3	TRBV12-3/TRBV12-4	CASLIWDTDTQYF	TGTGCCAGTTTAATTTGGGACACAGATACGCAGTATTTT
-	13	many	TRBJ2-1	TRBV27	CASSYGSRNEQFF	TGTGCCAGCAGTTACGGGAGCAGGAATGAGCAGTTCTTC
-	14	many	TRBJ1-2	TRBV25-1	CASSEFTANYGYTF	TGTGCCAGCAGTGAATTCACAGCTAACTATGGCTACACCTTC
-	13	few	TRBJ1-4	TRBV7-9	CASRAGLGEKLFF	TGTGCCAGCAGAGCAGGTCTTGGGGAAAAACTGTTTTTT
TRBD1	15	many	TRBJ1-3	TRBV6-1	CASITGTAPGNTIYF	TGTGCCAGCATAACTGGGACAGCCCCTGGAAACACCATATATTTT
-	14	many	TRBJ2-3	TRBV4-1	CASSQSATEDTQYF	TGCGCCAGCAGCCAGTCGGCGACCGAGGATACGCAGTATTTT
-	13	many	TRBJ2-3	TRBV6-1	CASSKSSTDTQYF	TGTGCCAGCAGTAAGAGCAGCACAGATACGCAGTATTTT
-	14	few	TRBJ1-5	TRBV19	CASSIDGEGQPQHF	TGTGCCAGTAGTATAGACGGTGAAGGACAGCCCCAGCATTTT
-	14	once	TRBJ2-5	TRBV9	CASSVGEIQETQYF	TGTGCCAGCAGCGTAGGTGAGATACAAGAGACCCAGTACTTC
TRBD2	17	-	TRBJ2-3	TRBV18	CASSPRGTSGGTDTQYF	TGTGCCAGCTCACCACGTGGGACTAGCGGAGGCACAGATACGCAGTATTTT